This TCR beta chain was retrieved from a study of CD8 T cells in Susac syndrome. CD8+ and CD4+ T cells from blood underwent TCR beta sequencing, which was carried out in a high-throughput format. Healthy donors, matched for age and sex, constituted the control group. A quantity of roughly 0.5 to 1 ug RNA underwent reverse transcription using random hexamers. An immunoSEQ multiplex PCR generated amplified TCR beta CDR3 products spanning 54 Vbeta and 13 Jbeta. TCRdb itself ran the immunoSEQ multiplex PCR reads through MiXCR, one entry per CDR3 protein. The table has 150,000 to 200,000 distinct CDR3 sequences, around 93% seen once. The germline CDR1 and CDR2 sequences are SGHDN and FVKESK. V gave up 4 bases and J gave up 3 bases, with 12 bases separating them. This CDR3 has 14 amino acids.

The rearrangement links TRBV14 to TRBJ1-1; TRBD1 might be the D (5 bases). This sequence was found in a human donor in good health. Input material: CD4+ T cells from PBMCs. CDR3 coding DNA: TGTGCCAGCAGCCTATCAGGAGGGGACACTGAAGCTTTCTTT. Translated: CASSLSGGDTEAFF.